Presented here are 30 T cell receptor beta chains from one specimen sequenced in a study of OX40 agonist ivuxolimab in advanced cancers. The assay was immunoSEQ multiplex PCR, and TCRdb's table has in-frame clones only and misses some. The data show some 62,000 clones, roughly 78% seen once. Sequencing used CD4+ or CD8+ T cells sorted from blood, obtained in a trial of the OX40 agonist ivuxolimab. Receptors originate from an adult with an advanced solid tumor such as melanoma, head and neck, liver or kidney cancer.

The gene calls are TRBV27 and TRBJ2-7, with a weak D call TRBD2 (6 bases). Germline values: CDR1 MNHEY, CDR2 SMNVEV (reference sequence). V shed 11 bases and J shed 0 bases, with 14 bases lying between them. The CDR3 totals 13 residues. CDR3 coding DNA: TGTGCCTCCGGAACGGGACTCTCCTACGAGCAGTACTTC. Translated: CASGTGLSYEQYF.

In this sample, this clone turned up a few times. The chain combines TRBV12-5 with TRBJ2-2; D not certain. The germline V and J ends were trimmed by 3 bases and 7 bases, with 6 bases remaining between them. The CDR3 contains 12 residues. CDR1 is LGHNT and CDR2 is FRNRAP in the germline V gene. The CDR3 DNA reads TGTGCTAGTGGTTTAGAACTCGGGGAGCTGTTTTTT. This encodes CASGLELGELFF.

This clone is a singleton in its sample. The chain has TRBV4-1 and TRBJ2-7, with D hard to call. This CDR3 contains 14 residues. Trimming took 4 bases from V and 5 from J, leaving 15 bases between them. Germline lookup yields CDR1 MGHRA and CDR2 YSYEKL. The CDR3 region has the DNA TGCGCCAGCAGCCCCCGGGCGCGAAGGGACGAGCAGTACTTC. Its protein product is CASSPRARRDEQYF.

The rearrangement joins TRBV4-1 to TRBJ2-1; D not certain. CDR1 is MGHRA and CDR2 is YSYEKL in the germline V gene. This CDR3 is 15 amino acids long. The V and J ends lost 0 bases and 2 bases respectively, with 8 bases between them. CDR3 sequence: CASSQDRPAYNEQFF. The CDR3 nucleotides are TGCGCCAGCAGCCAAGATAGACCAGCCTACAATGAGCAGTTCTTC.

The rearrangement joins TRBV5-1 to TRBJ1-1, with D perhaps TRBD1 (6 bases). Trimming pared 2 bases from V and 1 base from J, leaving 24 bases between. Germline CDR1 SGHRS, CDR2 YFSETQ. The CDR3 totals 19 residues. This CDR3 is CASSFVGPTGTGTNTEAFF. Here the CDR3 DNA reads TGCGCCAGCAGCTTTGTTGGCCCGACAGGTACGGGCACGAACACTGAAGCTTTCTTT.

The rearrangement joins TRBV5-1 to TRBJ2-7, with D hard to call. Germline CDR1 and CDR2: SGHRS and YFSETQ. The CDR3 extends over 12 amino acids. Trimming pared 8 bases from V and 3 bases from J, leaving 12 bases between. The CDR3 sequence: CASSSGYYEQYF. For the CDR3, the DNA is TGCGCCAGTTCCTCTGGTTACTACGAGCAGTACTTC.

This clone showed up just a few times. V gene TRBV7-9 combines with J gene TRBJ2-3; maybe TRBD1 (6 bases). The germline CDR1 and CDR2 sequences are SEHNR and FQNEAQ (reference sequence). V lost 5 bases, J lost 4 bases, and 19 bases lay in between. The CDR3 spans 16 residues. The CDR3 DNA reads as TGTGCCAGCAGCCATACAGGGAGAAAAATTGCAGATACGCAGTATTTT. Protein product: CASSHTGRKIADTQYF.

The chain has TRBV2 and TRBJ2-2, with D possibly being TRBD1 or TRBD2 (6 bases each). Germline loops: CDR1 SNHLY, CDR2 FYNNEI. V was shortened by 7 bases and J by 5 bases, with 14 bases between the two germline ends. The CDR3 consists of 14 residues. The CDR3: CASMGGSRTGELFF. In nucleotides, the CDR3 is TGTGCCAGCATGGGGGGCTCCCGGACCGGGGAGCTGTTTTTT.

The rearrangement uses TRBV19 and TRBJ1-3; D perhaps matches TRBD1 (5 bases). The CDR3 is 17 residues long. Germline CDR1 is LNHDA and CDR2 is SQIVND (reference sequence). Deletions cut 5 bases from V and 0 bases from J, with 17 bases between. The CDR3 DNA sequence: TGTGCCAGTAGTCTCCCCCCGCGACAGCGCTCTGGAAACACCATATATTTT. Translation gives CASSLPPRQRSGNTIYF.

The rearrangement links TRBV19 to TRBJ2-1; TRBD2 aligns across 8 bases. Germline CDR1 is LNHDA and CDR2 is SQIVND (reference sequence). The CDR3 runs to 15 residues. Trimming at V came to 4 bases and at J to 7 bases, leaving 9 bases not matched to a gene. The CDR3 loop is CASSRKAGEANEQFF. The CDR3 DNA reads as TGTGCCAGTAGTAGAAAAGCGGGAGAGGCGAATGAGCAGTTCTTC.

This chain uses TRBV5-5 with TRBJ2-3, with a tentative D call TRBD1 (6 bases). The ends were cut back, 1 base at V and 2 bases at J, with 8 bases in the middle. This CDR3 contains 14 residues. The germline V gene encodes CDR1 SGHKS and CDR2 YYEKEE (reference sequence). CDR3 loop: CASSLNRATDTQYF. The CDR3 DNA reads TGTGCCAGCAGCTTGAACAGGGCCACAGATACGCAGTATTTT.

V usage is TRBV9 and J usage is TRBJ1-2; TRBD1 aligns across 8 bases. Germline-derived CDR1 and CDR2 are SGDLS and YYNGEE. The CDR3 is 14 amino acids. V trimming: 4 bases; J trimming: 2 bases; junction bases outside the gene matches: 4. CDR3 amino acids: CASSKDRANYGYTF. CDR3 nucleotide sequence: TGTGCCAGCAGCAAGGACAGGGCGAACTATGGCTACACCTTC. The full variable domain, with the rest looked up from reference TRBV9 and TRBJ1-2, is DSGVTQTPKHLITATGQRVTLRCSPRSGDLSVYWYQQSLDQGLQFLIQYYNGEERAKGNILERFSAQQFPDLHSELNLSSLELGDSALYFCASSKDRANYGYTFGSGTRLTVV.

The genes are TRBV7-2 and TRBJ1-1, with 8 bases identical to TRBD1. Losses at the gene ends were 5 bases for V and 3 bases for J; bases not matched to a gene: 8. The V gene's germline CDR1 is SGHTA and CDR2 FQGNSA. The CDR3 length is 15 residues. CDR3 sequence (DNA): TGTGCCAGCAGCGCCAGGACAGGGACCTACACTGAAGCTTTCTTT. This encodes CASSARTGTYTEAFF.

This chain connects TRBV5-1 to TRBJ1-1, with 9 bases identical to TRBD1. Germline V gene lookup returns CDR1 SGHRS and CDR2 YFSETQ. There are 14 residues in the CDR3. V was pared by 0 bases and J by 4 bases, with 1 base of the junction left unmatched. The CDR3 coding sequence is TGCGCCAGCAGCTTGGCGGACAGGGGCACTGAAGCTTTCTTT. Amino acid sequence: CASSLADRGTEAFF.

The rearrangement joins TRBV18 to TRBJ2-3, with TRBD2 matching over 11 bases. The CDR3 has 16 residues. Losses at the gene ends were 4 bases for V and 0 bases for J; bases not matched to a gene: 3. Per germline, CDR1 KGHSH and CDR2 LQKENI. The CDR3 DNA follows: TGTGCCAGCTCACAACGACTAGCGGGAAGCACAGATACGCAGTATTTT. Residues: CASSQRLAGSTDTQYF.

V and J are TRBV30 and TRBJ1-3, with no clear D. Trimming shortened V by 1 base and J by 0 bases, and 4 bases separated the two germline ends. Germline V gene lookup returns CDR1 GTSNPN and CDR2 SVGIG (reference sequence). This CDR3 spans 13 amino acids. For the CDR3, the DNA is TGTGCCTGGAGTGACACCTCTGGAAACACCATATATTTT. Translating gives CAWSDTSGNTIYF. Full variable domain (outside the CDR3, taken from reference TRBV30 and TRBJ1-3): SQTIHQWPATLVQPVGSPLSLECTVEGTSNPNLYWYRQAAGRGLQLLFYSVGIGQISSEVPQNLSASRPQDRQFILSSKKLLLSDSGFYLCAWSDTSGNTIYFGEGSWLTVV.

V usage is TRBV27 and J usage is TRBJ2-1; 9 nucleotides line up with TRBD2. CDR1 MNHEY and CDR2 SMNVEV come from the germline V gene (reference sequence). CDR3 length equals 17 residues. V trimming: 5 bases; J trimming: 7 bases; junction bases outside the gene matches: 15. CDR3: CASSPIRSGSLVNEQFF. CDR3 nucleotide sequence: TGTGCCAGCAGTCCGATTCGTAGCGGGAGCCTTGTGAATGAGCAGTTCTTC.

This chain joins TRBV5-1 and TRBJ2-5; D unresolved. Trimming removed 5 bases from V and 4 bases from J, with 6 bases in between. CDR1 and CDR2 from the germline V gene are SGHRS and YFSETQ. CDR3 size: 11 residues. CDR3 sequence reads: CASRSTETQYF. The CDR3 bases are TGCGCCAGCAGGTCCACAGAGACCCAGTACTTC.

The chain has TRBV7-9 and TRBJ2-1, with D unclear. The CDR3 is 13 amino acids. Germline V gene lookup returns CDR1 SEHNR and CDR2 FQNEAQ (reference sequence). Trimming removed 1 base at V and 5 bases at J, with 6 bases between. CDR3 in amino acids: CASSLVSDNEQFF. The CDR3 DNA is TGTGCCAGCAGCTTAGTATCCGACAATGAGCAGTTCTTC. Using reference TRBV7-9 and TRBJ2-1 for the parts outside the CDR3, the full variable domain is DTGVSQNPRHKITKRGQNVTFRCDPISEHNRLYWYRQTLGQGPEFLTYFQNEAQLEKSRLLSDRFSAERPKGSFSTLEIQRTEQGDSAMYLCASSLVSDNEQFFGPGTRLTVL.

V usage is TRBV6-1 and J usage is TRBJ2-5; 7 bases match TRBD1. With V trimmed by 4 bases and J by 0 bases, 11 bases remained unmatched. This CDR3 spans 17 amino acids. Germline-derived CDR1 and CDR2 are MNHNS and SASEGT. The CDR3 loop is CASSALGTVNYQETQYF. CDR3 sequence (DNA): TGTGCCAGCAGTGCCCTCGGGACAGTGAATTACCAAGAGACCCAGTACTTC.

This chain links TRBV5-1 with TRBJ1-1, with 8 bases lining up with TRBD1. The V gene end was trimmed by 4 bases and the J gene end by 1 base; junction bases not matched to a gene: 3. This CDR3 region has 14 residues. Germline V gene lookup returns CDR1 SGHRS and CDR2 YFSETQ. The CDR3 loop reads CASSDTGGNTEAFF. The CDR3 DNA sequence: TGCGCCAGCAGCGATACAGGGGGGAACACTGAAGCTTTCTTT.

The sample holds one count of this clone. The chain joins TRBV6-5 to TRBJ1-2; no definite D call. Germline CDR1 and CDR2: MNHEY and SVGAGI. V lost 4 bases to trimming and J lost 3 bases, with 15 bases between them. The CDR3 is 15 residues long. CDR3 nucleotide sequence: TGTGCCAGCAGTTTTCAGTCGGGCGGGGACTATGGCTACACCTTC. Its protein is CASSFQSGGDYGYTF.

The chain joins TRBV18 to TRBJ2-3; D gene uncertain. The CDR3 length is 17 residues. CDR1 is KGHSH, CDR2 LQKENI, per germline. V was shortened by 2 bases and J by 4 bases, with 19 bases between the two germline ends. The CDR3 DNA reads as TGTGCCAGCTCACCATCGGATATACTATATTGGGCAGATACGCAGTATTTT. This codes for CASSPSDILYWADTQYF. Full variable domain (rest looked up from reference TRBV18 and TRBJ2-3): NAGVMQNPRHLVRRRGQEARLRCSPMKGHSHVYWYRQLPEEGLKFMVYLQKENIIDESGMPKERFSAEFPKEGPSILRIQQVVRGDSAAYFCASSPSDILYWADTQYFGPGTRLTVL.

This chain links TRBV21-1 with TRBJ2-2; the table's D call of TRBD2 was not tested on the DNA. TRBV21-1 is a documented pseudogene. The CDR3 length is 14 residues. The CDR3 bases are TGTGCCAGCAGCCCTCCTGCTAGTGCCGGGGAGCTGTTTTTT. Translating it yields CASSPPASAGELFF.

The rearrangement uses TRBV14 and TRBJ1-1; 12 nucleotides line up with TRBD1. J was trimmed by 10 bases and V by 0 bases; bases with no gene match: 6. CDR1 and CDR2 (germline): SGHDN, FVKESK. CDR3 size: 15 residues. CDR3 residues: CASSQDRGQGAGAFF. Written as DNA, the CDR3 is TGTGCCAGCAGCCAAGATCGGGGACAGGGGGCGGGAGCTTTCTTT. The whole variable domain, remainder taken from reference TRBV14 and TRBJ1-1, is EAGVTQFPSHSVIEKGQTVTLRCDPISGHDNLYWYRRVMGKEIKFLLHFVKESKQDESGMPNNRFLAERTGGTYSTLKVQPAELEDSGVYFCASSQDRGQGAGAFFGQGTRLTVV.

The rearrangement uses TRBV7-3 and TRBJ2-2; D is possibly TRBD2 (6 bases). Trimming removed 5 bases from V and 4 bases from J, with 11 bases in between. This CDR3 spans 14 amino acids. In germline, CDR1 is SGHTA, CDR2 FQGTGA. CDR3 in amino acids: CASSRTEGTGELFF. The CDR3 DNA reads TGTGCCAGCAGCCGGACGGAGGGCACCGGGGAGCTGTTTTTT. Drawing the rest from reference TRBV7-3 and TRBJ2-2, the complete variable domain is GAGVSQTPSNKVTEKGKYVELRCDPISGHTALYWYRQSLGQGPEFLIYFQGTGAADDSGLPNDRFFAVRPEGSVSTLKIQRTERGDSAVYLCASSRTEGTGELFFGEGSRLTVL.

V and J are TRBV12-5 and TRBJ2-1; D may be TRBD2 (7 bases). CDR3 size: 14 residues. Germline CDR1 LGHNT, CDR2 FRNRAP. Trimming cost V 1 base and J 6 bases, with 10 bases left between them. The CDR3 region is CASGLERDINEQFF. CDR3 DNA: TGTGCTAGTGGTTTGGAGCGGGACATCAATGAGCAGTTCTTC.

The V gene is TRBV7-6, the J gene TRBJ2-5; D is possibly TRBD1 (6 bases). Germline V gene data show CDR1 as SGHVS and CDR2 as FNYEAQ. V was trimmed by 5 bases and J by 3 bases, leaving 16 bases between them. The CDR3 is 15 amino acids. CDR3 residues: CASSAWDRQEETQYF. The CDR3 DNA follows: TGTGCCAGCAGCGCATGGGACCGACAGGAAGAGACCCAGTACTTC.

The sample holds one count of this clone. The V and J genes are TRBV4-2 and TRBJ2-3, with a possible D match to TRBD2 (6 bases). The germline V gene has CDR1 LGHNA and CDR2 YNFKEQ. CDR3 length equals 15 residues. The V and J ends lost 2 bases and 0 bases respectively, with 9 bases between them. CDR3 DNA sequence: TGTGCCAGCAGCCAACCGGGACTTAGCACAGATACGCAGTATTTT. Protein sequence: CASSQPGLSTDTQYF.

The rearrangement uses TRBV9 and TRBJ2-6; D possibly corresponds to TRBD2 (6 bases). CDR1 and CDR2 from the germline V gene are SGDLS and YYNGEE. V was shortened by 1 base and J by 3 bases, with 8 bases between the two germline ends. This CDR3 has 15 amino acids. The CDR3: CASSVLGGGANVLTF. In nucleotides, the CDR3 is TGTGCCAGCAGCGTACTGGGAGGTGGGGCCAACGTCCTGACTTTC.